Presented here are 7 T cell receptor beta chains from one specimen sequenced in a study of blood T cells in healthy people across ages. The use of a sample-barcoded 5' primer and a J-beta primer mix characterized a second PCR of roughly 6 to 11 cycles. TCRdb ran MiXCR on the 5' RACE reads and lists one entry per CDR3 protein. The data hold hundreds of thousands of distinct CDR3 sequences, with around 45% observed a single time. The sequenced sample consisted of blood. These receptors came from a man between 60 and 75 years old in good health.

V usage is TRBV27 and J usage is TRBJ2-5; possible D gene TRBD1, 6 bases. The V gene lost 5 bases and the J gene lost 3 bases, with 10 bases spanning the gap. The CDR3 extends over 13 amino acids. From germline, CDR1 is MNHEY and CDR2 SMNVEV (reference sequence). The CDR3: CASSLRQEETQYF. CDR3 coding DNA: TGTGCCAGCAGTCTAAGACAGGAAGAGACCCAGTACTTC.

The V gene is TRBV20-1, the J gene TRBJ1-4; D gene unclear. Germline V gene data show CDR1 as DFQATT and CDR2 as SNEGSKA (reference sequence). The ends were cut back, 4 bases at V and 0 bases at J, with 12 bases in the middle. The CDR3 contains 15 residues. In DNA, the CDR3 is TGCAGTGCTACCAGGAGGGTTGCAACTAATGAAAAACTGTTTTTT. Translation: CSATRRVATNEKLFF.

In its sample, this clonotype was seen many times. This chain joins TRBV5-6 and TRBJ1-1, with 8 nucleotides matching TRBD1. Germline CDR1 reads SGHDT; CDR2 reads YYEEEE. V was clipped by 1 base and J by 6 bases; unmatched bases: 5. The CDR3 is 14 amino acids. Written as DNA, the CDR3 is TGTGCCAGCAGCTTGAGACAGGGGTTTCCTGAAGCTTTCTTT. Translation gives CASSLRQGFPEAFF.

The rearrangement links TRBV7-2 to TRBJ2-7, with 12 bases that match TRBD1. Per germline, CDR1 SGHTA and CDR2 FQGNSA. V gave up 7 bases and J gave up 5 bases; unmatched junction bases: 12. The CDR3 spans 16 residues. The CDR3 region has the DNA TGTGCCAGCACCCTAAGCTTTGGGACAGGGGGCAACGAGCAGTACTTC. Residues: CASTLSFGTGGNEQYF.

The V and J genes are TRBV30 and TRBJ1-2; 9 bases fit TRBD1. CDR3 length equals 13 residues. Losses at the gene ends were 5 bases for V and 6 bases for J; bases not matched to a gene: 7. The germline CDR1 and CDR2 sequences are GTSNPN and SVGIG (reference sequence). The CDR3 coding sequence is TGTGCCTGGGGAAGGACAGGGGTCAATGGCTACACCTTC. Its translation is CAWGRTGVNGYTF.

Ten or more counts support this clonotype. This chain joins TRBV5-5 and TRBJ2-7; D is undetermined. Trimming took 0 bases from V and 3 from J, leaving 10 bases between them. In germline, CDR1 is SGHKS, CDR2 YYEKEE (reference sequence). The CDR3 runs to 14 residues. DNA for the CDR3: TGTGCCAGCAGCTTGGCCTTAAGAAGCTACGAGCAGTACTTC. This gives the protein CASSLALRSYEQYF. Complete variable domain (other parts from reference TRBV5-5 and TRBJ2-7): DAGVTQSPTHLIKTRGQQVTLRCSPISGHKSVSWYQQVLGQGPQFIFQYYEKEERGRGNFPDRFSARQFPNYSSELNVNALLLGDSALYLCASSLALRSYEQYFGPGTRLTVT.

The rearrangement joins TRBV11-2 to TRBJ2-1; 14 bases align to TRBD2. Germline lookup yields CDR1 SGHAT and CDR2 FQNNGV. J gave up 0 bases and V 2 bases, and 6 bases lay outside the gene matches. The CDR3 extends over 19 amino acids. This CDR3 reads CASSLRRTSGGFSYNEQFF. CDR3 in DNA: TGTGCCAGCAGCTTAAGGCGGACTAGCGGGGGGTTCTCCTACAATGAGCAGTTCTTC.